A selection of T cell receptor beta chains follows, all from one sample in a study of T cell responses to AZD1222 COVID-19 vaccine. The data were produced by immunoSEQ multiplex PCR, yet TCRdb's version contains in-frame clones alone and is incomplete. Here the sample spans roughly 110,000 clones, about nine tenths being singletons. The specimen comprised peripheral blood, sampled on day 0 of AZD1222 vaccination. The receptor source for this set is an adult in good health. CDR3s include the opening cysteine and the closing phenylalanine or tryptophan. Each record gives: V gene, D gene, J gene, clone size, CDR3 protein, CDR3 DNA. D genes are given only for firm matches. Size is stated for part of the rows, as once, few or many counts, or as a class when the clone is expanded.

v_call: TRBV5-1
d_call: NA
j_call: TRBJ2-1
clone_size: NA
cdr3_aa: CASSFDGGRYEQFF
cdr3_nt: TGCGCCAGCAGCTTCGATGGGGGCCGCTATGAGCAGTTCTTC

v_call: TRBV6-5
d_call: TRBD1
j_call: TRBJ1-4
clone_size: few
cdr3_aa: CASGKTGTGQEKLFF
cdr3_nt: TGTGCCAGCGGAAAGACCGGGACAGGGCAAGAAAAACTGTTTTTT

v_call: TRBV7-2
d_call: NA
j_call: TRBJ1-6
clone_size: NA
cdr3_aa: CASSLVYNPQGNNSPLHF
cdr3_nt: TGTGCCAGCAGCTTAGTTTATAACCCGCAGGGAAATAATTCACCCCTCCACTTT

v_call: TRBV20-1
d_call: NA
j_call: TRBJ1-5
clone_size: NA
cdr3_aa: CSASYNSYNQPQHF
cdr3_nt: TGCAGTGCTAGTTATAACAGCTACAATCAGCCCCAGCATTTT

v_call: TRBV25-1
d_call: NA
j_call: TRBJ1-2
clone_size: NA
cdr3_aa: CASSEGRGRTF
cdr3_nt: TGTGCCAGCAGTGAGGGCAGGGGCCGCACCTTC

v_call: TRBV11-2
d_call: NA
j_call: TRBJ2-7
clone_size: NA
cdr3_aa: CASSLDLITGYEQYF
cdr3_nt: TGTGCCAGCAGCTTAGATCTGATTACAGGCTACGAGCAGTACTTC

v_call: TRBV5-1
d_call: NA
j_call: TRBJ1-1
clone_size: NA
cdr3_aa: CASSYTGRTEAFF
cdr3_nt: TGCGCCAGCAGCTACACAGGGCGCACTGAAGCTTTCTTT

v_call: TRBV28
d_call: NA
j_call: TRBJ2-7
clone_size: NA
cdr3_aa: CASSLPQGPYEQYF
cdr3_nt: TGTGCCAGCAGTTTACCACAGGGCCCCTACGAGCAGTACTTC

v_call: TRBV3-1/TRBV3-2
d_call: TRBD2
j_call: TRBJ2-5
clone_size: medium-sized
cdr3_aa: CASSLSTLAGAGKETQYF
cdr3_nt: TGTGCCAGCAGCCTTTCCACCTTAGCGGGAGCTGGAAAAGAGACCCAGTACTTC

v_call: TRBV4-2
d_call: NA
j_call: TRBJ2-2
clone_size: NA
cdr3_aa: CASSQVGALELFF
cdr3_nt: TGTGCCAGCAGCCAAGTAGGGGCGTTGGAGCTGTTTTTT

v_call: TRBV19
d_call: TRBD2
j_call: TRBJ2-1
clone_size: NA
cdr3_aa: CASSRTSGAYNEQFF
cdr3_nt: TGTGCCAGTAGTAGGACTAGCGGAGCCTACAATGAGCAGTTCTTC

v_call: TRBV7-9
d_call: TRBD2
j_call: TRBJ2-5
clone_size: NA
cdr3_aa: CASSLGERGTQYF
cdr3_nt: TGTGCCAGCAGCTTAGGGGAGCGGGGGACCCAGTACTTC

v_call: TRBV5-6
d_call: NA
j_call: TRBJ1-1
clone_size: NA
cdr3_aa: CASSWGLRNTEAFF
cdr3_nt: TGTGCCAGCAGCTGGGGACTCCGGAACACTGAAGCTTTCTTT

v_call: TRBV4-3
d_call: NA
j_call: TRBJ2-1
clone_size: NA
cdr3_aa: CASSQDRTEQFF
cdr3_nt: TGCGCCAGCAGCCAAGATCGGACGGAGCAGTTCTTC

v_call: TRBV5-1
d_call: NA
j_call: TRBJ2-7
clone_size: NA
cdr3_aa: CASSFSSGHEQYF
cdr3_nt: TGCGCCAGCAGCTTTTCCAGTGGCCACGAGCAGTACTTC

v_call: TRBV12-3/TRBV12-4
d_call: NA
j_call: TRBJ2-2
clone_size: NA
cdr3_aa: CASSTPGELFF
cdr3_nt: TGTGCCAGCAGTACACCCGGGGAGCTGTTTTTT

v_call: TRBV6-5
d_call: NA
j_call: TRBJ1-2
clone_size: NA
cdr3_aa: CASSRDKYGYTF
cdr3_nt: TGTGCCAGCAGTAGAGACAAATATGGCTACACCTTC

v_call: TRBV29-1
d_call: NA
j_call: TRBJ1-2
clone_size: NA
cdr3_aa: CSVGSYANSPGYTF
cdr3_nt: TGCAGCGTTGGCTCCTACGCCAATTCGCCAGGCTACACCTTC

v_call: TRBV19
d_call: TRBD1
j_call: TRBJ1-5
clone_size: NA
cdr3_aa: CASSMTGASRQPQHF
cdr3_nt: TGTGCCAGTAGTATGACAGGGGCCTCCAGGCAGCCCCAGCATTTT

v_call: TRBV18
d_call: NA
j_call: TRBJ1-1
clone_size: NA
cdr3_aa: CASSLSGTGNTEAFF
cdr3_nt: TGTGCCAGCTCACTTTCCGGGACGGGGAACACTGAAGCTTTCTTT

v_call: TRBV3-1/TRBV3-2
d_call: NA
j_call: TRBJ2-1
clone_size: NA
cdr3_aa: CASSQRPTTNNEQFF
cdr3_nt: TGTGCCAGCAGCCAGCGGCCAACCACTAACAATGAGCAGTTCTTC

v_call: TRBV5-6
d_call: TRBD2
j_call: TRBJ2-1
clone_size: NA
cdr3_aa: CASSYTGLASYNEQFF
cdr3_nt: TGTGCCAGCAGCTACACGGGACTAGCGTCCTACAATGAGCAGTTCTTC

v_call: TRBV10-1
d_call: NA
j_call: TRBJ2-7
clone_size: NA
cdr3_aa: CASSGATEQYF
cdr3_nt: TGCGCCAGCAGTGGGGCGACCGAGCAGTACTTC

v_call: TRBV15
d_call: NA
j_call: TRBJ1-4
clone_size: NA
cdr3_aa: CATSSQIATNEKLFF
cdr3_nt: TGTGCCACCAGCAGCCAGATCGCAACTAATGAAAAACTGTTTTTT

v_call: TRBV6-5
d_call: TRBD1
j_call: TRBJ1-1
clone_size: NA
cdr3_aa: CASSPDRVKYTEAFF
cdr3_nt: TGTGCCAGCAGTCCTGACAGGGTTAAATACACTGAAGCTTTCTTT

v_call: TRBV11-2
d_call: TRBD2
j_call: TRBJ2-2
clone_size: few
cdr3_aa: CASSLEAGGAGELFF
cdr3_nt: TGTGCCAGCAGCTTAGAAGCGGGAGGAGCCGGGGAGCTGTTTTTT

v_call: TRBV19
d_call: NA
j_call: TRBJ1-5
clone_size: NA
cdr3_aa: CASSIAKGGTPNQPQHF
cdr3_nt: TGTGCCAGTAGTATAGCCAAGGGGGGGACACCGAATCAGCCCCAGCATTTT

v_call: TRBV11-2
d_call: NA
j_call: TRBJ2-7
clone_size: NA
cdr3_aa: CASSFHGGSYEQYF
cdr3_nt: TGTGCCAGCAGCTTTCATGGGGGCTCCTACGAGCAGTACTTC

v_call: TRBV7-6
d_call: TRBD1
j_call: TRBJ1-1
clone_size: NA
cdr3_aa: CASSLRDRGAGNTEAFF
cdr3_nt: TGTGCCAGCAGCCTCCGGGACAGGGGCGCTGGGAACACTGAAGCTTTCTTT

v_call: TRBV7-6
d_call: TRBD1
j_call: TRBJ2-7
clone_size: NA
cdr3_aa: CASRPQATGYYEQYF
cdr3_nt: TGTGCCAGCAGGCCTCAGGCGACAGGGTACTACGAGCAGTACTTC

v_call: TRBV5-5
d_call: NA
j_call: TRBJ1-5
clone_size: NA
cdr3_aa: CASSSFSPRQHNQPQHF
cdr3_nt: TGTGCCAGCAGCTCGTTCTCCCCGCGACAGCACAATCAGCCCCAGCATTTT

v_call: TRBV10-2
d_call: NA
j_call: TRBJ1-1
clone_size: few
cdr3_aa: CATHQGNTEAFF
cdr3_nt: TGCGCCACCCACCAGGGGAACACTGAAGCTTTCTTT

v_call: TRBV19
d_call: TRBD1
j_call: TRBJ2-5
clone_size: NA
cdr3_aa: CASSKTGGQETQYF
cdr3_nt: TGTGCCAGTAGTAAGACAGGGGGCCAAGAGACCCAGTACTTC

v_call: TRBV29-1
d_call: TRBD1
j_call: TRBJ1-2
clone_size: NA
cdr3_aa: CSVRAGQGNGYTF
cdr3_nt: TGCAGCGTCCGTGCGGGACAGGGGAATGGCTACACCTTC

v_call: TRBV6-5
d_call: NA
j_call: TRBJ2-7
clone_size: NA
cdr3_aa: CASSYSRTESAYEQYF
cdr3_nt: TGTGCCAGCAGTTACTCACGGACAGAATCAGCCTACGAGCAGTACTTC

v_call: TRBV24-1
d_call: NA
j_call: TRBJ1-5
clone_size: NA
cdr3_aa: CATSDPEKPQHF
cdr3_nt: TGTGCCACCAGTGACCCCGAAAAGCCCCAGCATTTT

v_call: TRBV19
d_call: TRBD2
j_call: TRBJ2-1
clone_size: once
cdr3_aa: CASSGGYRVDEQFF
cdr3_nt: TGTGCCAGTAGCGGGGGGTACCGAGTAGATGAGCAGTTCTTC

v_call: TRBV6-5
d_call: TRBD1
j_call: TRBJ2-7
clone_size: few
cdr3_aa: CASKDRAHEQYF
cdr3_nt: TGTGCCAGCAAAGACAGGGCCCACGAGCAGTACTTC

v_call: TRBV5-1
d_call: NA
j_call: TRBJ2-3
clone_size: NA
cdr3_aa: CASSGSSTDTQYF
cdr3_nt: TGCGCCAGCAGCGGTTCTAGCACAGATACGCAGTATTTT

v_call: TRBV7-2
d_call: TRBD2
j_call: TRBJ2-1
clone_size: NA
cdr3_aa: CASSLSGRNEQFF
cdr3_nt: TGTGCCAGCAGCTTGAGCGGGAGGAATGAGCAGTTCTTC

v_call: TRBV7-9
d_call: NA
j_call: TRBJ2-6
clone_size: NA
cdr3_aa: CASSLTKVRSGANVLTF
cdr3_nt: TGTGCCAGCAGCTTGACAAAAGTTCGCTCTGGGGCCAACGTCCTGACTTTC

v_call: TRBV19
d_call: NA
j_call: TRBJ1-1
clone_size: NA
cdr3_aa: CASRGGRGRKNTEAFF
cdr3_nt: TGTGCCAGTAGGGGCGGCAGGGGTAGAAAGAACACTGAAGCTTTCTTT

v_call: TRBV19
d_call: TRBD2
j_call: TRBJ2-1
clone_size: NA
cdr3_aa: CASSAAGREQFF
cdr3_nt: TGTGCCAGTAGCGCTGCCGGGAGGGAGCAGTTCTTC

v_call: TRBV19
d_call: TRBD1
j_call: TRBJ2-5
clone_size: NA
cdr3_aa: CASRGQAQETQYF
cdr3_nt: TGTGCCAGTAGGGGACAGGCACAAGAGACCCAGTACTTC

v_call: TRBV10-2
d_call: NA
j_call: TRBJ1-1
clone_size: NA
cdr3_aa: CASLGRYTEAFF
cdr3_nt: TGCGCCAGCTTGGGGAGATACACTGAAGCTTTCTTT

v_call: TRBV12-3/TRBV12-4
d_call: NA
j_call: TRBJ2-1
clone_size: NA
cdr3_aa: CASSGRGNEQFF
cdr3_nt: TGTGCCAGCAGTGGACGAGGCAATGAGCAGTTCTTC

v_call: TRBV9
d_call: TRBD1
j_call: TRBJ1-5
clone_size: NA
cdr3_aa: CASSLTGQQPQHF
cdr3_nt: TGTGCCAGCAGCCTTACGGGACAGCAGCCCCAGCATTTT

v_call: TRBV28
d_call: NA
j_call: TRBJ1-2
clone_size: NA
cdr3_aa: CASSIPDNYGYTF
cdr3_nt: TGTGCCAGCAGTATTCCCGATAACTATGGCTACACCTTC

v_call: TRBV21-1
d_call: NA
j_call: TRBJ1-2
clone_size: NA
cdr3_aa: CASSPRADGYTF
cdr3_nt: TGTGCCAGCAGCCCGCGGGCGGACGGCTACACCTTC

v_call: TRBV28
d_call: TRBD1
j_call: TRBJ1-1
clone_size: NA
cdr3_aa: CASKGTDSRWVNTEAFF
cdr3_nt: TGTGCCAGCAAAGGGACAGACTCTCGATGGGTGAACACTGAAGCTTTCTTT

v_call: TRBV9
d_call: TRBD1
j_call: TRBJ1-5
clone_size: NA
cdr3_aa: CASSSGQGSNQPQHF
cdr3_nt: TGTGCCAGCAGTTCCGGACAGGGTAGCAATCAGCCCCAGCATTTT

v_call: TRBV15
d_call: TRBD1
j_call: TRBJ1-5
clone_size: NA
cdr3_aa: CATSRPTGTGGNQPQHF
cdr3_nt: TGTGCCACCAGCAGACCGACCGGGACAGGGGGCAATCAGCCCCAGCATTTT